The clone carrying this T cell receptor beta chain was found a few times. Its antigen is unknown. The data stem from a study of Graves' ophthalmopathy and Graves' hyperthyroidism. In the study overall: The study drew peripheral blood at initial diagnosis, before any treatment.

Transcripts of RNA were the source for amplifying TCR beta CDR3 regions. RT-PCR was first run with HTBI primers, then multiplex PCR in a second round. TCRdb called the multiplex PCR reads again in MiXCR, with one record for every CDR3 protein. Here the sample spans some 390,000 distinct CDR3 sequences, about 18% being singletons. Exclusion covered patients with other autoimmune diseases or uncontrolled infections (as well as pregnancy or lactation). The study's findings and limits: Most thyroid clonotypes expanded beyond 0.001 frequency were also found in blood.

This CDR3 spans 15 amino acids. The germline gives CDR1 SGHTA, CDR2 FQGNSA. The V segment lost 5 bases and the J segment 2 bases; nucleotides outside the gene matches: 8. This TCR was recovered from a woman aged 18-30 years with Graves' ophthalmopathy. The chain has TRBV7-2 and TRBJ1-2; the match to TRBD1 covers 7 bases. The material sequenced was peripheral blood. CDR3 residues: CASSPRDSWNYGYTF. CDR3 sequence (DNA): TGTGCCAGCAGCCCACGGGACAGCTGGAACTATGGCTACACCTTC.